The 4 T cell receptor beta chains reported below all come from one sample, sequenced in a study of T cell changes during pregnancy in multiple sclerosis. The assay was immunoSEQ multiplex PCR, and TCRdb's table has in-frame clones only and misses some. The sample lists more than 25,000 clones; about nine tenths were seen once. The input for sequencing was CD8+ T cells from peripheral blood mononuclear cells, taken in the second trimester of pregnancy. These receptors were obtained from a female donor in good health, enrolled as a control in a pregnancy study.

Here the CDR3 DNA reads TGTGCCAGCAGGGCCGGGACTAGCACCGGGGAGCTGTTTTTT. This encodes CASRAGTSTGELFF. The J gene is TRBJ2-2, the V gene TRBV27; TRBD2 aligns across 8 bases. The V gene end was trimmed by 6 bases and the J gene end by 4 bases; junction bases not matched to a gene: 4. The CDR3 length is 14 residues. Germline lookup yields CDR1 MNHEY and CDR2 SMNVEV (reference sequence).

The CDR3 bases are TGTGCCAGCAACTCCTGGGGGGGGAGGGAGACCCAGTACTTC. This translates into CASNSWGGRETQYF. The chain employs TRBV2 and TRBJ2-5; 7 nucleotides line up with TRBD2. This CDR3 is 14 amino acids long. Germline assignment: CDR1 SNHLY and CDR2 FYNNEI. J lost 5 bases, V lost 7 bases, and 10 bases had no gene match.

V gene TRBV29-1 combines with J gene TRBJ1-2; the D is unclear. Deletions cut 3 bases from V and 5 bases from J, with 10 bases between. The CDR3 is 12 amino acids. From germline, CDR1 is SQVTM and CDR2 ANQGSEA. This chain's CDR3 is CSVESDIYGYTF. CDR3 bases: TGCAGCGTTGAGTCAGATATTTATGGCTACACCTTC.

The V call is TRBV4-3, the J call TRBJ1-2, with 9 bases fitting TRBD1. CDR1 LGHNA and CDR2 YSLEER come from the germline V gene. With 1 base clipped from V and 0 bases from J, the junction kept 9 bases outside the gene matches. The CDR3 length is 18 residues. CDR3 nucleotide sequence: TGCGCCAGCAGCCAAGTTTGGACAGGGGATAGGACTAACTATGGCTACACCTTC. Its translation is CASSQVWTGDRTNYGYTF.